The TCR beta chain described here comes from a study of shared clonotypes between healthy human individuals. Findings and caveats of the study: Sequencing depth was expected to affect clonotype sharing among donors.

Clones were sequenced by immunoSEQ multiplex PCR, and TCRdb holds only the in-frame ones, with some missing. The sample holds more than 2 million clones, under 97% seen once. Trimming removed 6 bases from V and 4 bases from J; junction bases left unmatched: 5. Per the germline V gene, CDR1 is MNHEY and CDR2 is SVGAGI. The length of the CDR3 is 14 residues. Notes on this clone: The antigen remains undetermined. The sample carries other DNA sequences with the same CDR3.

The source is a young man in good health. This chain joins TRBV6-5 and TRBJ1-5; 8 nucleotides align to TRBD1. Material: naive CD4+ T cells sorted from blood. As for subset: CD45RA+ positively selected. CDR3 sequence reads: CASRTGGRNQPQHF. The CDR3 bases are TGTGCCAGCAGAACAGGGGGGAGGAATCAGCCCCAGCATTTT.